The 31 T cell receptor beta chains below come from one sample, sequenced in a study of somatic mutations in cytotoxic T cells in rheumatoid arthritis (dated by TCRdb to between 2016 and 2019). The method behind the library was the immunoSEQ multiplex PCR assay. What TCRdb holds here is the immuneACCESS table cut down to in-frame rearrangements. Part of the clones is not present; checked against another copy, under half of the missing clones reflect an unresolved V gene, and the others are unexplained. The sample table records around 6,000 clones; roughly 80% of these occur just once. The top ten clones comprise 4.5% to 5.5% of the sample. The sample consisted of CD8+ T cells sorted from blood. These receptors were obtained from an adult with rheumatoid arthritis.

The chain carries TRBV25-1 and TRBJ1-5; D unresolved. Deletions cut 1 base from V and 4 bases from J, with 8 bases between. Germline CDR1 and CDR2: MGHDK and SYGVNS. This CDR3 contains 14 residues. CDR3 region: CASSEWVTNQPQHF. Written as DNA, the CDR3 is TGTGCCAGCAGTGAATGGGTAACAAATCAGCCCCAGCATTTT.

The chain employs TRBV14 and TRBJ2-7; no reliable D call. Per germline, CDR1 SGHDN and CDR2 FVKESK. CDR3 length: 13 amino acids. Trimming shortened V by 4 bases and J by 3 bases, and 10 bases separated the two germline ends. CDR3: CASSPPDDYEQYF. CDR3 nucleotides: TGTGCCAGCAGCCCGCCGGACGACTACGAGCAGTACTTC. Using reference TRBV14 and TRBJ2-7 for the parts outside the CDR3, the full variable domain is EAGVTQFPSHSVIEKGQTVTLRCDPISGHDNLYWYRRVMGKEIKFLLHFVKESKQDESGMPNNRFLAERTGGTYSTLKVQPAELEDSGVYFCASSPPDDYEQYFGPGTRLTVT.

The chain combines TRBV30 with TRBJ1-2, with 7 bases fitting TRBD1. V trimming: 2 bases; J trimming: 0 bases; junction bases outside the gene matches: 6. CDR3 length equals 15 residues. CDR1 and CDR2 from the germline V gene are GTSNPN and SVGIG (reference sequence). The CDR3 loop is CAWSTQGRANYGYTF. The CDR3 DNA reads as TGTGCCTGGAGTACACAGGGGAGAGCTAACTATGGCTACACCTTC.

CDR3 DNA: TGTGCCAGCAGCTTTGGGGTATTAGCGGGGCCCCGGGGTACGCAGTATTTT. It codes for CASSFGVLAGPRGTQYF. This chain connects TRBV5-8 to TRBJ2-3, with TRBD2 matching 8 bases. Looked up from germline, CDR1 is SGHTS and CDR2 is YDEGEE. V lost 2 bases, J lost 8 bases, and 16 bases stayed unmatched. This CDR3 has 17 residues.

The DNA of the CDR3 is TGTGCCATCAGTTTCACACGGGAGGAGACCCAGTACTTC. Protein: CAISFTREETQYF. The gene calls are TRBV10-3 and TRBJ2-5, with TRBD2 as a possible D gene (6 bases). Trimming removed 5 bases at V and 5 bases at J, with 12 bases between. The germline V gene encodes CDR1 ENHRY and CDR2 SYGVKD. The CDR3 sequence is 13 residues long.

The chain combines TRBV27 with TRBJ2-1, with D possibly being TRBD1 (6 bases). The ends were cut back, 7 bases at V and 3 bases at J, with 7 bases in the middle. CDR3 length: 12 residues. Germline V gene lookup returns CDR1 MNHEY and CDR2 SMNVEV (reference sequence). The CDR3 DNA reads as TGTGCCAGCACAGGGGACTACAATGAGCAGTTCTTC. It translates to CASTGDYNEQFF.

The rearrangement joins TRBV6-1 to TRBJ2-3, with D tentatively TRBD2 (6 bases). Looked up from germline, CDR1 is MNHNS and CDR2 is SASEGT. V lost 3 bases and J lost 5, with 15 bases in between. The CDR3 has 15 residues. CDR3 region: CASSDDGGSVDTQYF. CDR3 nucleotide sequence: TGTGCCAGCAGTGATGACGGGGGTTCCGTAGATACGCAGTATTTT.

The CDR3 is CASSLFWQGATEQFF. The CDR3 nucleotides read TGTGCCAGCAGTTTATTTTGGCAGGGGGCCACTGAGCAGTTCTTC. The chain has TRBV28 and TRBJ2-1; 8 positions match TRBD1. V gave up 1 base and J gave up 9 bases; unmatched junction bases: 8. The CDR3 is 15 residues long. Germline-derived CDR1 and CDR2 are MDHEN and SYDVKM. The full variable domain, rest sourced from reference TRBV28 and TRBJ2-1, is DVKVTQSSRYLVKRTGEKVFLECVQDMDHENMFWYRQDPGLGLRLIYFSYDVKMKEKGDIPEGYSVSREKKERFSLILESASTNQTSMYLCASSLFWQGATEQFFGPGTRLTVL.

This chain links TRBV13 with TRBJ2-7; either TRBD1 or TRBD2 may supply D (5 bases each). The CDR3 runs to 16 residues. Between the trimmed V and J ends, which lost 0 bases and 2 bases, there was a span of 14 bases. Germline V lookup: CDR1 PRHDT, CDR2 FYEKMQ (reference sequence). The DNA for the CDR3 is TGTGCCAGCAGCTTAGGCCGGGGCGGAGCGCCCTACGAGCAGTACTTC. Protein: CASSLGRGGAPYEQYF.

The sample holds a few counts of this clone. V is TRBV5-4 and J is TRBJ1-1; D uncertain. V gave up 4 bases and J gave up 7 bases, with 8 bases separating them. This CDR3 comprises 11 residues. The V gene's germline CDR1 is SGHNT and CDR2 YYREEE (reference sequence). CDR3 residues: CASSGEFEAFF. CDR3 sequence (DNA): TGTGCCAGCAGCGGAGAGTTTGAAGCTTTCTTT.

The chain uses TRBV25-1 and TRBJ2-2; a weak D match, TRBD2 (5 bases). V lost 3 bases to trimming and J lost 3 bases, with 5 bases between them. The V gene's germline CDR1 is MGHDK and CDR2 SYGVNS. CDR3 size: 13 residues. CDR3 nucleotide sequence: TGTGCCAGCAGTGAGCGGGACACCGGGGAGCTGTTTTTT. Translating it yields CASSERDTGELFF. Using reference TRBV25-1 and TRBJ2-2 for the parts outside the CDR3, the full variable domain is EADIYQTPRYLVIGTGKKITLECSQTMGHDKMYWYQQDPGMELHLIHYSYGVNSTEKGDLSSESTVSRIRTEHFPLTLESARPSHTSQYLCASSERDTGELFFGEGSRLTVL.

This chain joins TRBV7-8 and TRBJ1-2; no firm D call. CDR1 and CDR2 (germline): SGHVS, FQNEAQ. V was pared by 2 bases and J by 8 bases, with 12 bases between. The CDR3 contains 13 residues. CDR3: CASSLRDGSGYTF. CDR3 coding DNA: TGTGCCAGCAGCTTACGGGATGGGAGCGGCTACACCTTC.

The chain has TRBV2 and TRBJ2-7, with D perhaps given as TRBD1 or TRBD2 (5 bases each). With 4 bases removed from V and 0 bases from J, the gap between germline ends came to 10 bases. This CDR3 spans 14 amino acids. Per germline, CDR1 SNHLY and CDR2 FYNNEI. The CDR3 sequence is CASSGDRSSYEQYF. The DNA of the CDR3 is TGTGCCAGCAGTGGGGACCGCAGCTCCTACGAGCAGTACTTC.

This clone was counted between two and nine times. The rearrangement uses TRBV10-1 and TRBJ2-1, with D perhaps matching TRBD1 or TRBD2 (5 bases each). Germline V gene lookup returns CDR1 WNHNN and CDR2 SYGVQD (reference sequence). This CDR3 has 13 residues. Trimming shortened V by 3 bases and J by 9 bases, and 12 bases separated the two germline ends. CDR3 sequence: CASSERGQGEQFF. CDR3 in DNA: TGCGCCAGCAGTGAACGCGGGCAGGGTGAGCAGTTCTTC.

This chain joins TRBV6-4 and TRBJ2-1; no clear D. The germline gives CDR1 MRHNA, CDR2 SNTAGT. This CDR3 has 16 residues. Between the trimmed V and J ends, which lost 0 bases and 2 bases, there was a span of 11 bases. The CDR3 sequence is CASSDSTAATYNEQFF. The CDR3, as DNA: TGTGCCAGCAGTGACTCAACGGCGGCTACCTACAATGAGCAGTTCTTC.

The chain couples TRBV5-1 to TRBJ2-7; D gene uncertain. The CDR3 extends over 12 amino acids. In germline, CDR1 is SGHRS, CDR2 YFSETQ. Trimming removed 6 bases at V and 6 bases at J, with 13 bases between. The chain's CDR3 is CASKIREAEQYF. DNA for the CDR3: TGCGCCAGCAAAATCCGTGAGGCCGAGCAGTACTTC.

Of note for this clone: A junction boundary mismatches the germline segment, possibly from a read error. CDR3 nucleotides: TGTGCCAGCAGCCAAGGACTAGCGGGATTAGCCCTAGACTTC. Its translation is CASSQGLAGLALDF. The chain carries TRBV14 and TRBJ2-7, with 11 bases fitting TRBD2. Germline V gives CDR1 SGHDN, CDR2 FVKESK. The CDR3 is made up of 14 amino acids. The full variable domain, completed using reference TRBV14 and TRBJ2-7, is EAGVTQFPSHSVIEKGQTVTLRCDPISGHDNLYWYRRVMGKEIKFLLHFVKESKQDESGMPNNRFLAERTGGTYSTLKVQPAELEDSGVYFCASSQGLAGLALDFGPGTRLTVT.

This clone has a single count. The rearrangement joins TRBV11-2 to TRBJ2-7; D not resolved. Germline CDR1 SGHAT, CDR2 FQNNGV. The CDR3 covers 13 residues. The germline V and J ends were trimmed by 5 bases and 7 bases, with 15 bases remaining between them. The CDR3 bases are TGTGCCAGCAGCCCAATCGCTAGGAGAGAGCAGTACTTC. This encodes CASSPIARREQYF.

This sequence joins TRBV4-2 and TRBJ1-4; 8 bases are shared with TRBD1. This CDR3 spans 15 amino acids. After removal of 3 bases from V and 6 bases from J, the junction contained 6 bases not matched to a gene. CDR1 is LGHNA and CDR2 is YNFKEQ in the germline V gene. In DNA form, the CDR3 reads TGTGCCAGCAGCCAGCCGGGACAGGAGGATGAAAAACTGTTTTTT. Its protein is CASSQPGQEDEKLFF.

The chain combines TRBV5-8 with TRBJ2-2, with D maybe TRBD1 (6 bases). This CDR3 has 15 residues. CDR1 SGHTS and CDR2 YDEGEE come from the germline V gene. Trimming removed 5 bases from V and 0 bases from J, with 11 bases in between. As DNA, the CDR3 is TGTGCCAGCAGTCCCGGGACAACGAACACCGGGGAGCTGTTTTTT. Translating gives CASSPGTTNTGELFF.

J is TRBJ2-1 and V is TRBV15; perhaps TRBD2 as D (6 bases). The V end lost 3 bases, the J end lost 3 bases, and 9 bases lay between the germline ends. The CDR3 sequence is 14 residues long. Germline CDR1 reads LNHNV; CDR2 reads YYDKDF (reference sequence). CDR3 in amino acids: CATSRSSDYNEQFF. The CDR3 nucleotides read TGTGCCACCAGCAGGTCTAGCGACTACAATGAGCAGTTCTTC.

This CDR3 is CASSQGRLGAYEQYF. CDR3 DNA: TGTGCCAGCAGCCAAGGGAGACTAGGTGCCTACGAGCAGTACTTC. This chain joins TRBV4-2 and TRBJ2-7; perhaps TRBD2 as D (6 bases). Trimming stripped 1 base from V and 2 bases from J, with 12 bases between. The CDR3 is made up of 15 amino acids. Germline values: CDR1 LGHNA, CDR2 YNFKEQ.

The chain is built from TRBV6-6 and TRBJ2-7; D not certain. The CDR3 has 12 amino acids. Per germline, CDR1 MNHNY and CDR2 SVGAGI (reference sequence). The V end lost 5 bases, the J end lost 5 bases, and 10 bases lay between the germline ends. The CDR3 loop is CASSLVSNEQYF. The CDR3 DNA sequence: TGTGCCAGCAGTCTCGTATCGAACGAGCAGTACTTC.

The chain combines TRBV15 with TRBJ2-1; no firm D call. The V gene's germline CDR1 is LNHNV and CDR2 YYDKDF (reference sequence). V was cut by 6 bases and J by 7 bases, with 13 bases left in between. The CDR3 consists of 13 residues. The CDR3 loop is CATSLEVVNEQFF. Here the CDR3 DNA reads TGTGCCACCAGTCTAGAGGTAGTGAATGAGCAGTTCTTC.

The chain employs TRBV19 and TRBJ1-1; no firm D call. V gave up 9 bases and J gave up 3 bases, with 14 bases separating them. The CDR3 contains 13 residues. Looked up from germline, CDR1 is LNHDA and CDR2 is SQIVND (reference sequence). CDR3 loop: CASHLGQYTEAFF. In DNA form, the CDR3 reads TGTGCCAGCCATTTAGGCCAATACACTGAAGCTTTCTTT. Full variable domain (rest looked up from reference TRBV19 and TRBJ1-1): DGGITQSPKYLFRKEGQNVTLSCEQNLNHDAMYWYRQDPGQGLRLIYYSQIVNDFQKGDIAEGYSVSREKKESFPLTVTSAQKNPTAFYLCASHLGQYTEAFFGQGTRLTVV.

The CDR3, as DNA: TGTGCCACCAGCAGACGGCCGAACACTGAAGCTTTCTTT. It translates to CATSRRPNTEAFF. The V call is TRBV15, the J call TRBJ1-1, with D uncertain. Trimming took off 2 bases at V and 1 base at J, with 5 bases between the two ends. Looked up from germline, CDR1 is LNHNV and CDR2 is YYDKDF (reference sequence). This CDR3 contains 13 residues.

This clone was observed once. The V and J genes are TRBV6-4 and TRBJ2-5, with 8 bases aligning to TRBD1. This CDR3 is built from 15 residues. The ends lost 5 bases at V and 3 bases at J; junction bases unmatched: 8. Germline CDR1 and CDR2: MRHNA and SNTAGT. The CDR3 DNA reads as TGTGCCAGCAGTCATCCCGGGACAGGAGAAGAGACCCAGTACTTC. This codes for CASSHPGTGEETQYF.

The chain carries TRBV5-4 and TRBJ2-7; 11 bases align to TRBD2. Germline V CDR1 and CDR2: SGHNT, YYREEE (reference sequence). The CDR3 extends over 16 amino acids. V gave up 0 bases and J gave up 6 bases; unmatched junction bases: 8. The CDR3 bases are TGTGCCAGCAGCTTGGCCCGAACTAGCGGGAGTAGCGAGCAGTACTTC. Residues: CASSLARTSGSSEQYF.

The rearrangement links TRBV27 to TRBJ2-3; 10 bases match TRBD2. This CDR3 has 15 residues. Germline V gene sequence: CDR1 MNHEY, CDR2 SMNVEV (reference sequence). V dropped 6 bases and J dropped 6; count of bases not matched to a gene: 9. The CDR3 DNA sequence: TGTGCCAGCAGCGGGCTAGCGGGAGAATCCGATACGCAGTATTTT. As protein: CASSGLAGESDTQYF.

The chain combines TRBV12-5 with TRBJ2-2, with 8 bases identical to TRBD2. The germline CDR1 and CDR2 sequences are LGHNT and FRNRAP. Trimming cost V 2 bases and J 4 bases; bases outside gene matches: 3. This CDR3 has 15 amino acids. The CDR3 DNA sequence: TGTGCTAGTGGTTTGTACGGGAGGGCCACCGGGGAGCTGTTTTTT. Its protein is CASGLYGRATGELFF.

CDR3 bases: TGTGCCAGCCTACGCAGGGGGTACGAGCAGTACTTC. This codes for CASLRRGYEQYF. The rearrangement joins TRBV7-9 to TRBJ2-7, with TRBD1 matching over 7 bases. In germline, CDR1 is SEHNR, CDR2 FQNEAQ (reference sequence). Trimming cost V 8 bases and J 4 bases; bases outside gene matches: 5. The CDR3 is 12 residues long.